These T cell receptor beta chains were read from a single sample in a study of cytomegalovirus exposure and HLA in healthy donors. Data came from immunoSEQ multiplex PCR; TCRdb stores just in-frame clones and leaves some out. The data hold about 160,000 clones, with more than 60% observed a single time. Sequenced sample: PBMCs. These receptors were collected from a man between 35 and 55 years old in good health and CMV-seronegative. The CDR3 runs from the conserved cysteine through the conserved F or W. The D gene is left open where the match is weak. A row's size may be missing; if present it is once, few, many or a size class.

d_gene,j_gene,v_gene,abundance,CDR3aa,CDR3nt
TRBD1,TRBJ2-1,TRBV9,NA,CASSVLSTGQGLVNEQFF,TGTGCCAGCAGCGTATTGTCAACGGGACAGGGGTTGGTTAATGAGCAGTTCTTC
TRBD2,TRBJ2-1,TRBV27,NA,CASSILSGTSVNEQFF,TGTGCCAGCAGTATCCTGTCCGGGACTAGCGTCAATGAGCAGTTCTTC
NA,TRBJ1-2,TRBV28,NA,CASSERTEHF,TGTGCCAGCAGTGAACGGACAGAACACTTC
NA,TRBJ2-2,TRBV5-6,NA,CASSLSQGYVAGELFF,TGTGCCAGCAGCTTGAGTCAGGGCTATGTGGCCGGGGAGCTGTTTTTT
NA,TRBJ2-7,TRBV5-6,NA,CASSLRGTAYEQYF,TGTGCCAGCAGCTTGCGGGGGACCGCTTACGAGCAGTACTTC
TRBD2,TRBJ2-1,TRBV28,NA,CASRTAGGDNEQFF,TGTGCCAGCAGAACGGCGGGGGGCGACAATGAGCAGTTCTTC
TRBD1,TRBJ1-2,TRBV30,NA,CAWETGVGYGYTF,TGTGCCTGGGAAACAGGGGTTGGGTATGGCTACACCTTC
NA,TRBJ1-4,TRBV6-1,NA,CASSGAGTSVRPNEKLFF,TGTGCCAGCAGTGGGGCTGGGACTTCGGTACGCCCGAATGAAAAACTGTTTTTT
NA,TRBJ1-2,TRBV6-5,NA,CASNKRQSNYGYTF,TGTGCCAGCAATAAACGACAGTCAAACTATGGCTACACCTTC
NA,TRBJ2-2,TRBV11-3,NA,CASSLGGTGELFF,TGTGCCAGCAGCTTAGGCGGGACCGGGGAGCTGTTTTTT
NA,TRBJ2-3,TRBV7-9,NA,CASSYETGSTDTQYF,TGTGCCAGCAGCTACGAGACAGGCAGCACAGATACGCAGTATTTT
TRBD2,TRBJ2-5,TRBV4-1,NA,CASSQGSGGDQETQYF,TGCGCCAGCAGCCAAGGGAGCGGGGGGGACCAAGAGACCCAGTACTTC
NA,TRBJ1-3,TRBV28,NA,CASSATVSSGNTIYF,TGTGCCAGCAGTGCGACAGTCAGCTCTGGAAACACCATATATTTT
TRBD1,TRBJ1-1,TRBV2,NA,CASSDWDRQSEVFF,TGTGCCAGCAGTGATTGGGACAGACAGTCGGAAGTTTTCTTT
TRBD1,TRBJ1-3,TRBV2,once,CASRSGQGDTIYF,TGTGCCAGCAGATCAGGACAGGGCGACACCATATATTTT
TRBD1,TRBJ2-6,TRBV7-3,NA,CASSGTTGGSGANVLTF,TGTGCCAGCAGCGGAACGACAGGGGGCTCTGGGGCCAACGTCCTGACTTTC
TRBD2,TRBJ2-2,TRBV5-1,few,CASSSAGDTGELFF,TGCGCCAGCAGCTCCGCGGGAGACACCGGGGAGCTGTTTTTT
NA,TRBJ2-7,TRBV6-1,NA,CAGQSSYEQYF,TGTGCCGGCCAGTCCTCCTACGAGCAGTACTTC
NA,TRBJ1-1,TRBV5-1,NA,CASSLQGPTEAFF,TGCGCCAGCAGCTTGCAGGGGCCCACTGAAGCTTTCTTT
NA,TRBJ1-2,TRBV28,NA,CASKRDTNYGYTF,TGTGCCAGCAAGAGGGACACTAACTATGGCTACACCTTC
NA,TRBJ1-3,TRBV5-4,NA,CASRVGTTGNTIYF,TGTGCCAGCAGGGTAGGGACTACTGGAAACACCATATATTTT
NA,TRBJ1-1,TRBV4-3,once,CASSQSSSRDSTFF,TGCGCCAGCAGCCAAAGCTCTTCAAGGGACTCAACTTTCTTT
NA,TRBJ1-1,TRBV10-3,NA,CAANDRGGDTEAFF,TGTGCCGCCAACGACCGCGGAGGGGACACTGAAGCTTTCTTT
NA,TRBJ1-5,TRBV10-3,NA,CAISDRSNQPQHF,TGTGCCATCAGTGACAGAAGCAATCAGCCCCAGCATTTT
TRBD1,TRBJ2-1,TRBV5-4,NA,CASSRPGQRSNEQFF,TGTGCCAGCAGCCGACCGGGACAGAGGTCCAATGAGCAGTTCTTC
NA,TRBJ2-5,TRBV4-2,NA,CASSQPTGRETQYF,TGTGCCAGCAGCCAACCCACAGGGAGAGAGACCCAGTACTTC
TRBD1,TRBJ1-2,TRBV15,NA,CATSPWTGDLGLYGYTF,TGTGCCACCAGCCCTTGGACAGGGGACCTAGGATTGTATGGCTACACCTTC
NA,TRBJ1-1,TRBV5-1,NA,CASSPTGGIREAFF,TGCGCCAGCAGCCCCACTGGGGGGATAAGGGAAGCTTTCTTT
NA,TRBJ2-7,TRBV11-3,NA,CASSLGGSSYEQYF,TGTGCCAGCAGCTTAGGTGGCAGCTCCTACGAGCAGTACTTC
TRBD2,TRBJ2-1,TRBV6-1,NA,CASSEAGTRFHEQFF,TGTGCCAGCAGTGAAGCTGGGACTAGATTCCATGAGCAGTTCTTC
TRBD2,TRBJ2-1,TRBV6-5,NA,CASRGLAGNEQFF,TGTGCCAGCAGGGGACTAGCGGGGAATGAGCAGTTCTTC
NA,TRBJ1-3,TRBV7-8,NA,CASSLNSGNTIYF,TGTGCCAGCAGCCTAAACTCTGGAAACACCATATATTTT
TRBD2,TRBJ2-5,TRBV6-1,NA,CASSDASGGETQYF,TGTGCCAGCAGTGACGCTAGCGGGGGTGAGACCCAGTACTTC
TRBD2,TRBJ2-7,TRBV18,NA,CASSHSSGGVYEQYF,TGTGCCAGCTCACACTCTAGCGGGGGTGTCTACGAGCAGTACTTC
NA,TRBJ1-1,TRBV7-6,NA,CASSRDTYTTEAFF,TGTGCCAGCAGCCGGGACACCTACACCACTGAAGCTTTCTTT
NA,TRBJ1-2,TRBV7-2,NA,CASRPSGLDGYTF,TGTGCCAGCCGACCGTCAGGCCTTGATGGCTACACCTTC
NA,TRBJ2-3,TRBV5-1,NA,CASLQGFETDTQYF,TGCGCCAGCCTTCAGGGTTTTGAGACAGATACGCAGTATTTT
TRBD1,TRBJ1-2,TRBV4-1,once,CASSQPRQGGNYGYTF,TGCGCCAGCAGCCAACCTCGACAGGGCGGTAACTATGGCTACACCTTC
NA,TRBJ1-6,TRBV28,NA,CASTQVHNSPLHF,TGTGCCAGCACTCAGGTACATAATTCACCCCTCCACTTT
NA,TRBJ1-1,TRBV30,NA,CAWSRAGLNTEAFF,TGTGCCTGGAGTAGGGCGGGGTTGAACACTGAAGCTTTCTTT
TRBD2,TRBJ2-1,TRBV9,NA,CASSVEATSGNEQFF,TGTGCCAGCAGCGTAGAAGCGACTAGCGGCAATGAGCAGTTCTTC
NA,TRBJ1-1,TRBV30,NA,CAWSVLGGYTEAFF,TGTGCCTGGAGTGTACTTGGCGGATACACTGAAGCTTTCTTT